The 12 T cell receptor beta chains reported below all come from one sample, sequenced in a study of cytomegalovirus exposure and HLA in healthy donors. The PCR contained 60 Vbeta and 13 Jbeta primers. Assay: immunoSEQ multiplex PCR; the TCRdb copy retains only in-frame clones and omits some. The table records about 150,000 clones, 60% to 85% of them present only once. Source material: PBMCs. The receptor source for this set is a man in his forties in good health and CMV-seropositive.

This chain uses TRBV5-6 with TRBJ2-1; 11 bases fit TRBD2. This CDR3 is 17 amino acids long. J lost 2 bases, V lost 0 bases, and 4 bases had no gene match. In germline, CDR1 is SGHDT, CDR2 YYEEEE. The CDR3 nucleotides are TGTGCCAGCAGCTTGGCCCTGACTAGCGGGACCTACAATGAGCAGTTCTTC. Its translation is CASSLALTSGTYNEQFF.

This clone was observed once. The chain employs TRBV18 and TRBJ1-4; TRBD1 matches at 7 bases. Trimming removed 4 bases from V and 4 bases from J; junction bases left unmatched: 9. CDR1 KGHSH and CDR2 LQKENI come from the germline V gene. This CDR3 has 16 amino acids. CDR3 loop: CASSRTGTAFNEKLFF. Here the CDR3 DNA reads TGTGCCAGCTCACGTACCGGGACAGCCTTTAATGAAAAACTGTTTTTT. The full variable domain, in which reference TRBV18 and TRBJ1-4 provide the parts outside the CDR3, is NAGVMQNPRHLVRRRGQEARLRCSPMKGHSHVYWYRQLPEEGLKFMVYLQKENIIDESGMPKERFSAEFPKEGPSILRIQQVVRGDSAAYFCASSRTGTAFNEKLFFGSGTQLSVL.

The gene calls are TRBV6-5 and TRBJ2-2, with D possibly matching TRBD1 (5 bases). Trimming left V 2 bases short and J 5 bases short, with 12 bases between. In germline, CDR1 is MNHEY, CDR2 SVGAGI. This CDR3 has 15 amino acids. The CDR3 sequence: CASSYRQGLTGELFF. The CDR3, as DNA: TGTGCCAGCAGTTACAGGCAGGGTTTGACCGGGGAGCTGTTTTTT.

The chain joins TRBV6-5 to TRBJ1-1; possible D gene TRBD1, 5 bases. CDR3 length: 15 residues. Germline V gene sequence: CDR1 MNHEY, CDR2 SVGAGI. V was cut by 0 bases and J by 3 bases, with 11 bases left in between. CDR3 residues: CASSYSIGDYTEAFF. CDR3 DNA: TGTGCCAGCAGTTACTCGATTGGGGACTACACTGAAGCTTTCTTT.

Details on this clone: The same CDR3 also results from other DNA sequences found in this sample. The genes are TRBV5-4 and TRBJ2-3, with D unresolved. Germline V gene lookup returns CDR1 SGHNT and CDR2 YYREEE (reference sequence). V was clipped by 3 bases and J by 3 bases, with 5 bases between them. The CDR3 spans 12 residues. The DNA for the CDR3 is TGTGCCAGCAGCTCTAATACAGATACGCAGTATTTT. Amino acids: CASSSNTDTQYF.

The CDR3, as DNA: TGTGCCAGTAGTATGGGACGGGGGTCTAACTTCTATCAGCCCCAGCATTTT. Its protein product is CASSMGRGSNFYQPQHF. The V gene is TRBV19, the J gene TRBJ1-5, with D perhaps TRBD1 (5 bases). The CDR3 has 17 amino acids. Germline V gene sequence: CDR1 LNHDA, CDR2 SQIVND (reference sequence). With 3 bases removed from V and 5 bases from J, the gap between germline ends came to 20 bases.

This clone was counted between two and nine times. This chain uses TRBV11-2 with TRBJ2-7; possible D gene TRBD1, 5 bases. Germline V gives CDR1 SGHAT, CDR2 FQNNGV. The CDR3 loop spans 14 amino acids. V lost 4 bases to trimming and J lost 6 bases, with 16 bases between them. The CDR3 bases are TGTGCCAGCAGCTACCGACCAGGGTCCGGCGAGCAGTACTTC. Its translation: CASSYRPGSGEQYF.

The chain uses TRBV11-2 and TRBJ1-1; 9 positions match TRBD1. Unmatched junction bases numbered 4, after V lost 0 bases and J lost 5 bases. This CDR3 has 15 amino acids. Germline V gives CDR1 SGHAT, CDR2 FQNNGV. CDR3 coding DNA: TGTGCCAGCAGCTTAGAGACAGGGGGAAATACTGAAGCTTTCTTT. Translation gives CASSLETGGNTEAFF.

About this clone: An end of the junction differs from the germline gene, which may be a read error. The chain combines TRBV6-6 with TRBJ2-6; possibly TRBD1 for D (5 bases). The CDR3 is made up of 14 amino acids. The germline CDR1 and CDR2 sequences are MNHNY and SVGAGI (reference sequence). In DNA, the CDR3 is TGTGCCAGCAGGACGGTCGCTGGGGCCAACGGCCTGACTTTC. Translated, it gives CASRTVAGANGLTF.

The chain uses TRBV4-1 and TRBJ2-3; possibly TRBD1 for D (5 bases). CDR3 size: 16 residues. The ends were cut back, 4 bases at V and 5 bases at J, with 19 bases in the middle. The V gene's germline CDR1 is MGHRA and CDR2 YSYEKL. As DNA, the CDR3 is TGCGCCAGCAGCCGCCAGGGTGTTGAGGTTTTAGATACGCAGTATTTT. It encodes CASSRQGVEVLDTQYF.

The chain has TRBV11-2 and TRBJ2-7; TRBD1 matches 9 bases. The CDR3 is 18 residues long. CDR1 SGHAT and CDR2 FQNNGV come from the germline V gene. The V gene end was trimmed by 4 bases and the J gene end by 3 bases; junction bases not matched to a gene: 16. CDR3 region: CASSSPKGTGGAVYEQYF. In DNA form, the CDR3 reads TGTGCCAGCAGCTCCCCAAAAGGCACAGGGGGCGCGGTCTACGAGCAGTACTTC.

The chain has TRBV20-1 and TRBJ2-1, with 8 positions matching TRBD2. Germline V gene lookup returns CDR1 DFQATT and CDR2 SNEGSKA (reference sequence). With V trimmed by 6 bases and J by 10 bases, 5 bases remained unmatched. This CDR3 region has 11 residues. CDR3: CSAVAGREQFF. The CDR3 region has the DNA TGCAGTGCCGTAGCGGGAAGAGAGCAGTTCTTC.